These 24 T cell receptor beta chains originate from one sample sequenced in a study of blood T cell repertoires in COVID-19. The assay was immunoSEQ multiplex PCR, and TCRdb's table has in-frame clones only and misses some. The sample lists about 180,000 clones; 86% were seen once. The sample comprised peripheral blood. The receptors originated from a woman aged 30 to 39 with active or convalescent COVID-19.

The rearrangement links TRBV2 to TRBJ1-4, with TRBD1 matching over 11 bases. J gave up 7 bases and V 6 bases, and 4 bases lay outside the gene matches. The CDR3 has 14 amino acids. The germline V gene encodes CDR1 SNHLY and CDR2 FYNNEI. DNA for the CDR3: TGTGCCAGCAGCCGGGACAGGGGGGGTGAAAAACTGTTTTTT. Protein: CASSRDRGGEKLFF. Full variable domain (missing parts from reference TRBV2 and TRBJ1-4): EPEVTQTPSHQVTQMGQEVILRCVPISNHLYFYWYRQILGQKVEFLVSFYNNEISEKSEIFDDQFSVERPDGSNFTLKIRSTKLEDSAMYFCASSRDRGGEKLFFGSGTQLSVL.

Written as DNA, the CDR3 is TGTGCCAGCAGCCCGAGCTCTGTATATGGCTACACCTTC. Its protein is CASSPSSVYGYTF. The chain uses TRBV11-3 and TRBJ1-2, with unresolved D. This CDR3 is 13 amino acids long. The germline CDR1 and CDR2 sequences are SGHNT and YENEEA. Trimming took off 5 bases at V and 5 bases at J, with 12 bases between the two ends.

The gene calls are TRBV5-1 and TRBJ2-7; 7 nucleotides align to TRBD1. There are 16 residues in the CDR3. The V gene's germline CDR1 is SGHRS and CDR2 YFSETQ. With 4 bases clipped from V and 3 bases from J, the junction kept 13 bases outside the gene matches. For the CDR3, the DNA is TGCGCCAGCAGCAGGAGGACAGGATTTGATCACTACGAGCAGTACTTC. This encodes CASSRRTGFDHYEQYF.

The V call is TRBV10-3, the J call TRBJ1-5; D uncertain. CDR3 length: 14 amino acids. Germline V lookup: CDR1 ENHRY, CDR2 SYGVKD. V was pared by 8 bases and J by 2 bases, with 13 bases between. The CDR3 is CAIGWGAGNQPQHF. CDR3 sequence (DNA): TGTGCCATCGGATGGGGAGCTGGCAATCAGCCCCAGCATTTT.

The count of this clone is one. This chain links TRBV6-2 or TRBV6-3 with TRBJ2-7; tentatively, D is TRBD2 (5 bases). There are 15 residues in the CDR3. Germline V gene sequence: CDR1 MNHEY, CDR2 SVGEGT. Trimming took off 6 bases at V and 1 base at J, with 16 bases between the two ends. The CDR3 nucleotides are TGTGCCAGCAGCCCCTGGAGCGGTTTTTCCTACGAGCAGTACTTC. It codes for CASSPWSGFSYEQYF.

The rearrangement uses TRBV28 and TRBJ2-3, with 9 bases fitting TRBD2. The CDR3 runs to 16 residues. Germline V gene sequence: CDR1 MDHEN, CDR2 SYDVKM. V trimming: 4 bases; J trimming: 2 bases; junction bases outside the gene matches: 7. The CDR3, as DNA: TGTGCCAGCAGTTCCCTAGCGGGGCTCGTCACAGATACGCAGTATTTT. Its translation: CASSSLAGLVTDTQYF.

CDR3 region: CASSLEIGRVKHF. For the CDR3, the DNA is TGCGCCAGCAGCTTGGAAATTGGCAGGGTAAAGCATTTT. The chain recombines TRBV5-1 with TRBJ1-5; tentative D call: TRBD1 (5 bases). The germline V and J ends were trimmed by 0 bases and 14 bases, with 15 bases remaining between them. The CDR3 spans 13 residues. Germline CDR1 reads SGHRS; CDR2 reads YFSETQ.

The V and J genes are TRBV13 and TRBJ2-5, with 10 bases matching TRBD2. The CDR3 extends over 16 amino acids. Germline assignment: CDR1 PRHDT and CDR2 FYEKMQ (reference sequence). V lost 8 bases to trimming and J lost 1 base; unmatched junction nucleotides: 10. The CDR3 sequence is CASGQRGGPVQETQYF. CDR3 coding DNA: TGTGCCAGCGGGCAGCGGGGGGGGCCCGTCCAAGAGACCCAGTACTTC.

The table lists this clone with a count of one. The gene calls are TRBV7-9 and TRBJ2-2; TRBD1 matches at 10 bases. The CDR3 has 16 residues. Trimming removed 2 bases from V and 5 bases from J; junction bases left unmatched: 5. Germline V gene sequence: CDR1 SEHNR, CDR2 FQNEAQ (reference sequence). The CDR3 nucleotides are TGTGCCAGCAGCTTACCGGGACAGGGGCGGACCGGGGAGCTGTTTTTT. This translates into CASSLPGQGRTGELFF.

The V and J genes are TRBV5-5 and TRBJ1-5; D uncertain. The CDR3 covers 13 residues. The V gene's germline CDR1 is SGHKS and CDR2 YYEKEE (reference sequence). V gave up 2 bases and J gave up 5 bases, with 8 bases separating them. CDR3 coding DNA: TGTGCCAGCAGCTTACAAATCTATCAGCCCCAGCATTTT. It specifies CASSLQIYQPQHF.

The chain combines TRBV10-3 with TRBJ1-1, with D tentatively TRBD1 (5 bases). CDR3 size: 15 residues. The ends were cut back, 6 bases at V and 5 bases at J, with 19 bases in the middle. Germline V gene data show CDR1 as ENHRY and CDR2 as SYGVKD. In nucleotides, the CDR3 is TGTGCCATCAGCGGGGGGAGGGCGCGAGGGACTGAAGCTTTCTTT. This sequence encodes CAISGGRARGTEAFF.

J is TRBJ2-6 and V is TRBV19, with a weak D call TRBD1 (5 bases). V was trimmed by 6 bases and J by 0 bases, leaving 6 bases between them. Germline assignment: CDR1 LNHDA and CDR2 SQIVND (reference sequence). The CDR3 runs 14 residues. The CDR3 region is CASSRDSGANVLTF. The CDR3 coding sequence is TGTGCCAGTAGCAGGGACTCTGGGGCCAACGTCCTGACTTTC.

The chain joins TRBV12-3 or TRBV12-4 to TRBJ2-7; tentative D call: TRBD2 (5 bases). V was cut by 4 bases and J by 2 bases, with 9 bases left in between. This CDR3 contains 13 residues. This chain's CDR3 is CASSSTGTYEQYF. The CDR3 DNA sequence: TGTGCCAGCAGTTCGACGGGAACCTACGAGCAGTACTTC.

The V gene is TRBV28, the J gene TRBJ2-2; 8 positions match TRBD1. The CDR3 contains 19 residues. CDR1 MDHEN and CDR2 SYDVKM come from the germline V gene. V lost 5 bases, J lost 6 bases, and 20 bases stayed unmatched. The CDR3 sequence: CASSPRAHTGGNSPGELFF. The CDR3 DNA sequence: TGTGCCAGCAGTCCGCGCGCTCATACAGGGGGGAATTCGCCCGGGGAGCTGTTTTTT. Full variable domain (missing parts from reference TRBV28 and TRBJ2-2): DVKVTQSSRYLVKRTGEKVFLECVQDMDHENMFWYRQDPGLGLRLIYFSYDVKMKEKGDIPEGYSVSREKKERFSLILESASTNQTSMYLCASSPRAHTGGNSPGELFFGEGSRLTVL.

This rearrangement joins TRBV5-6 to TRBJ1-1; 7 nucleotides agree with TRBD1. CDR3 length: 14 amino acids. J lost 11 bases, V lost 2 bases, and 12 bases had no gene match. Germline lookup yields CDR1 SGHDT and CDR2 YYEEEE. The CDR3 DNA sequence: TGTGCCAGCAGCTTTTTTCGGATAGGGACAGAGGCTTTCTTT. This gives the protein CASSFFRIGTEAFF.

This chain links TRBV5-1 with TRBJ1-2; 11 nucleotides agree with TRBD1. This CDR3 has 18 amino acids. CDR1 and CDR2 from the germline V gene are SGHRS and YFSETQ. J gave up 6 bases and V 1 base, and 14 bases lay outside the gene matches. The DNA for the CDR3 is TGCGCCAGCAGCTTGTTCACCCCTCGGGACAGGGGGGAGGATGGCTACACCTTC. Its translation is CASSLFTPRDRGEDGYTF.

The chain has TRBV28 and TRBJ1-1, with 7 bases matching TRBD1. CDR3 length: 14 amino acids. V shed 2 bases, J shed 4 bases, and the junction held 4 bases outside the gene matches. Germline V lookup: CDR1 MDHEN, CDR2 SYDVKM. The CDR3 bases are TGTGCCAGCAGTTTAGTTCAGGGGGGCACTGAAGCTTTCTTT. As protein: CASSLVQGGTEAFF.

Notes on this clone: Different DNA sequences within this sample yield the same CDR3. This sequence joins TRBV15 and TRBJ1-5; D gene ambiguous. The CDR3 contains 14 residues. Germline V lookup: CDR1 LNHNV, CDR2 YYDKDF (reference sequence). The V and J ends lost 5 bases and 5 bases respectively, with 13 bases between them. CDR3 in DNA: TGTGCCACCAGCCGGGCCGGCGGGGATCAGCCCCAGCATTTT. Protein product: CATSRAGGDQPQHF.

CDR3 protein: CASSEYTNQPQHF. CDR3 coding DNA: TGTGCCAGCAGTGAATATACAAATCAGCCCCAGCATTTT. The V gene is TRBV6-1, the J gene TRBJ1-5, with D hard to call. Germline CDR1 MNHNS, CDR2 SASEGT. The CDR3 has 13 residues. The V end was cut by 2 bases, the J end by 4 bases, with 6 bases between.

CDR3 coding DNA: TGTGCCAGCAGACCTAGCGGGAGGAACACCGGGGAGCTGTTTTTT. Encoded protein: CASRPSGRNTGELFF. V usage is TRBV6-2 or TRBV6-3 and J usage is TRBJ2-2; TRBD2 matches 10 bases. Trimming took 6 bases from V and 1 from J; bases not matched to a gene: 2. Germline V gene lookup returns CDR1 MNHEY and CDR2 SVGEGT. The CDR3 is made up of 15 amino acids.

This rearrangement joins TRBV7-9 to TRBJ2-7; 7 nucleotides agree with TRBD2. V lost 4 bases, J lost 4 bases, and 13 bases stayed unmatched. CDR3 size: 16 residues. CDR1 and CDR2 (germline): SEHNR, FQNEAQ (reference sequence). The CDR3 reads CASSSPSGRALYEQYF. The CDR3 DNA reads as TGTGCCAGCAGCTCCCCCAGTGGGAGGGCCCTATACGAGCAGTACTTC.

This chain uses TRBV27 with TRBJ2-5; a weak D match, TRBD2 (5 bases). This CDR3 has 18 residues. V dropped 2 bases and J dropped 0 bases, with 19 bases sitting between them. Germline CDR1 and CDR2: MNHEY and SMNVEV (reference sequence). The CDR3 reads CASSLPLNGITDQETQYF. The DNA of the CDR3 is TGTGCCAGCAGTTTACCCCTCAACGGGATAACTGACCAAGAGACCCAGTACTTC.

Here the CDR3 reads CASSDREEPYGYTF. CDR3 in DNA: TGTGCCAGCAGTGACAGGGAAGAGCCCTATGGCTACACCTTC. The gene calls are TRBV6-1 and TRBJ1-2; the D gene is possibly TRBD1 (5 bases). V shed 3 bases and J shed 4 bases, with 12 bases lying between them. Germline V CDR1 and CDR2: MNHNS, SASEGT. This CDR3 spans 14 amino acids.

The chain employs TRBV30 and TRBJ1-2, with 9 bases fitting TRBD1. CDR1 and CDR2 from the germline V gene are GTSNPN and SVGIG (reference sequence). J gave up 4 bases and V 4 bases, and 10 bases lay outside the gene matches. The CDR3 extends over 15 amino acids. The DNA of the CDR3 is TGTGCCTGGACCACGGGACAGGGAGGTGCCTATGGCTACACCTTC. Protein: CAWTTGQGGAYGYTF.